This paragraph reports one T cell receptor (beta chain). The sample is drawn from a study of OX40 agonist ivuxolimab in advanced cancers. Only in-frame clones appear in the TCRdb table, and some are missing; sequencing was by immunoSEQ multiplex PCR. The sample has some 76,000 clones, over 90% seen once. This CDR3 comprises 17 residues. CDR1 and CDR2 (germline): KGHSH, LQKENI. V trimming: 1 base; J trimming: 7 bases; junction bases outside the gene matches: 13. This receptor was obtained from an adult with an advanced solid tumor such as melanoma, head and neck, liver or kidney cancer. This chain links TRBV18 with TRBJ2-1; 7 bases are a match to TRBD2. The source was CD4+ or CD8+ T cells sorted from blood, collected in a trial of the OX40 agonist ivuxolimab. The CDR3 loop is CASSPRSRRELWNEQFF. The CDR3 bases are TGTGCCAGCTCACCACGATCGAGGCGGGAGCTTTGGAATGAGCAGTTCTTC.